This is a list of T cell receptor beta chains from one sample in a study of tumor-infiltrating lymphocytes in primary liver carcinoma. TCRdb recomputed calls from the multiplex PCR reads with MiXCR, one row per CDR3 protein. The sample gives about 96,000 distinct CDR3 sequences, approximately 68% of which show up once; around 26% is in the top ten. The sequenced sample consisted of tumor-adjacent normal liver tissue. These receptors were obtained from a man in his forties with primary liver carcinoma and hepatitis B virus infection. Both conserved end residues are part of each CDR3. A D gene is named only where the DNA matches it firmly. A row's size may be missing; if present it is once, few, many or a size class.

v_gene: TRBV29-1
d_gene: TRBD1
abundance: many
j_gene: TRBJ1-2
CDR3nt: TGCAGCGTTGAGCGACAGGGGGCGGGCTATGGCTACACCTTC
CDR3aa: CSVERQGAGYGYTF

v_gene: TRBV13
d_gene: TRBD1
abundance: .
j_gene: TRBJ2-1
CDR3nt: TGTGCCAGCATGCCAAGGGGACAGACTTCCTACAATGAGCAACTCTTC
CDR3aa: CASMPRGQTSYNEQLF

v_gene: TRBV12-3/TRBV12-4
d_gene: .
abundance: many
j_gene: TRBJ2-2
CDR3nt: TGTGCCAGCAGTCAGGGCGAGGGGCAGAACACCGGGGAGCTGTTTTTT
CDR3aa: CASSQGEGQNTGELFF

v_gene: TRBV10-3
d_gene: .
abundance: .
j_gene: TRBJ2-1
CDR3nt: TGTGCCATCAGTGACGGGGTGAGTAAGCAGTTCTTC
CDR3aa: CAISDGVSKQFF

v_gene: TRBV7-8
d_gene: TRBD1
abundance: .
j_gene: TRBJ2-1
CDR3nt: TGTGCCACATCTGGCCCGACAGGGGGTCGTTACATCTCCTACAATGAGCAGTTCTTC
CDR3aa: CATSGPTGGRYISYNEQFF

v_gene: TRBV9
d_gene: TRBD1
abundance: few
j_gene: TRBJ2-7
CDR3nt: TGTGCCAGCAGCGCGACAGGGAGCTCGGCCTACGGGCAGTACTTC
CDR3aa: CASSATGSSAYGQYF

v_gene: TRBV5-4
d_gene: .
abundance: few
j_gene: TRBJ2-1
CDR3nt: TGTGTCGGTGAGTGGTACTCCTACAATGAGCAGTTCTTC
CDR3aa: CVGEWYSYNEQFF

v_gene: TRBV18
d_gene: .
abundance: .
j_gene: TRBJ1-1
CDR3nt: TGTGTCAGCTCACCAGAACAGGGTTTATCTGAAGCTTTCTTT
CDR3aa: CVSSPEQGLSEAFF

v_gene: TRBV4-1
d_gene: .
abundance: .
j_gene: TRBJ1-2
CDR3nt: TGCGCTAGCAACCAAGGGGAAGGGTCGGGTGGCTACACCTTC
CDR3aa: CASNQGEGSGGYTF

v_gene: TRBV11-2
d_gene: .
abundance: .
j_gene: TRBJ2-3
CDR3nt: TGTGCCAGCAGCTTATTGGTAGCGTATCCTCGGGATATGCAGTATTTT
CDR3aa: CASSLLVAYPRDMQYF

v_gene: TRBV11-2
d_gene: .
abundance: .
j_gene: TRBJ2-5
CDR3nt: TGTGCCAGCAGCTTAGATATAGGATCTCTATGGGAGACCCGGTACTTC
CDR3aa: CASSLDIGSLWETRYF

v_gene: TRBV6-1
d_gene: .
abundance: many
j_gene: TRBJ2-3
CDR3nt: TGTGCCAGCAGGGGCCAGGGGGGAGATACGCAGTATTTT
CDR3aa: CASRGQGGDTQYF

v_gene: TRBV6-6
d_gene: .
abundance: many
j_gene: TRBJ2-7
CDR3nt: TGTGCCAGCAGTCTCTCGGAGGGCGGCTACGAGCAGTACTTC
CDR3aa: CASSLSEGGYEQYF

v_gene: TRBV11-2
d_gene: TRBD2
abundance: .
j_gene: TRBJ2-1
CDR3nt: TGTGCCAGCAGCTTAAATCGGAGACTAGCGGGATGGGCTAGCCCCGAGCAGTTCTTC
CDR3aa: CASSLNRRLAGWASPEQFF

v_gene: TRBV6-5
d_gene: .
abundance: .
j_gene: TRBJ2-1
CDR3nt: TGTGCTAGCAGTTACTCATTAGAGTTTGCTAGCTGCTATGAGCAGTTCTTC
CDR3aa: CASSYSLEFASCYEQFF

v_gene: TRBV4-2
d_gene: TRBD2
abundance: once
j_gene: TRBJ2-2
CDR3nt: TGTGCCAGCAGCCAGGATGTGGTTAGCGGGAGTGGGGAGCTGTTTTTT
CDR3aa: CASSQDVVSGSGELFF

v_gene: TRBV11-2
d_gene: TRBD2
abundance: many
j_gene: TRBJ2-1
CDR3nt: TGTGCCAGCAGCCCATTGGGGGGGGGGTATGAGCAGTTCTTC
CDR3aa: CASSPLGGGYEQFF

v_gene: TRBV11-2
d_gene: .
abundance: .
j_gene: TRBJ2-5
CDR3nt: TGTGTCAGCAGCCCGTCCATAGGGCCTGGGGAGACCCAGTACTTC
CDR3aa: CVSSPSIGPGETQYF

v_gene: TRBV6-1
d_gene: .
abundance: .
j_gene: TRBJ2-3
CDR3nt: TGTGCCGGCAGTGAACTAGCTGGAGGCATAGATACGCAGTATTTT
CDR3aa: CAGSELAGGIDTQYF

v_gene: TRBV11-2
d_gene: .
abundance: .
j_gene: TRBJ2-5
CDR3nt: TGTGCCAGGAGCTTACGAGAGACCCAGTACTTT
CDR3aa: CARSLRETQYF

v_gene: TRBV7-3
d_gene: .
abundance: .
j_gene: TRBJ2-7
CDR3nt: TGTGCCAGCAGCTTAAGTCCAGTTTACGAGCAGTACTTC
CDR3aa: CASSLSPVYEQYF

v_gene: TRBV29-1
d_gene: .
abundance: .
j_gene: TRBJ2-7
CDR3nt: TGCAGCATGACTGGGGGGGACAGAGGTTACGAGCAGTACTTC
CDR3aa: CSMTGGDRGYEQYF

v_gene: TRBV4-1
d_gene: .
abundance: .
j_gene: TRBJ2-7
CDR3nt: TGCGCCAACAGCCTGCGTGGACAGATAGGGATTATCGACCACTACGAGCAGTACTTC
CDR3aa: CANSLRGQIGIIDHYEQYF

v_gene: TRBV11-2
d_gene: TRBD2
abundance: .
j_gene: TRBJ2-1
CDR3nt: TGTGCCAGCAACCATTTAGCGGGAGTAGGGGTTCGCGCGAGCAATGAACAGTTCTTC
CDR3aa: CASNHLAGVGVRASNEQFF